A single sample gave rise to the 17 T cell receptor beta chains below, sequenced in a study of blood T cell repertoires in COVID-19. Profiling relied on immunoSEQ multiplex PCR, and the TCRdb table lists in-frame clones only, not all of them. The sample lists some 130,000 clones, approximately 90% occurring once. Source material: PBMCs or T cells enriched from blood (not recorded which). These TCRs come from a man in his fifties or sixties who had recovered from COVID-19.

The gene calls are TRBV9 and TRBJ2-7, with TRBD1 matching over 9 bases. This CDR3 is built from 16 residues. V dropped 4 bases and J dropped 4; count of bases not matched to a gene: 12. Germline lookup yields CDR1 SGDLS and CDR2 YYNGEE. This CDR3 is CASSPKPGQGSYEQYF. CDR3 nucleotide sequence: TGTGCCAGCAGCCCAAAACCGGGACAGGGTTCTTACGAGCAGTACTTC.

The chain links TRBV2 to TRBJ2-1; 8 bases match TRBD2. The V gene's germline CDR1 is SNHLY and CDR2 FYNNEI. The CDR3 has 13 amino acids. V shed 3 bases and J 15 bases; nucleotides not matched to a gene: 10. The CDR3 nucleotides are TGTGCCAGCAGTGACTTACCGGGACTAGTCTTGTTCTTC. Its protein is CASSDLPGLVLFF.

The chain is built from TRBV24-1 and TRBJ2-1, with D perhaps matching TRBD1 (5 bases). CDR3 length: 13 residues. V was clipped by 1 base and J by 10 bases, with 10 bases between them. Germline loops: CDR1 KGHDR, CDR2 SFDVKD. The chain's CDR3 is CATSDFGAVEQFF. CDR3 nucleotide sequence: TGTGCCACCAGTGATTTTGGGGCGGTAGAGCAGTTCTTC.

The chain recombines TRBV7-7 with TRBJ2-3; D may be TRBD2 (6 bases). Trimming left V 5 bases short and J 3 bases short, with 15 bases between. The CDR3 is 15 amino acids. Germline V gives CDR1 SSHAT, CDR2 FNYEAQ (reference sequence). The CDR3 spells CASSLNVGGTDTQYF. CDR3 in DNA: TGTGCCAGCAGCCTAAATGTGGGGGGAACAGATACGCAGTATTTT.

The chain links TRBV28 to TRBJ1-3; D is unclear. This CDR3 is 15 amino acids long. With 6 bases removed from V and 0 bases from J, the gap between germline ends came to 12 bases. Germline V gene data show CDR1 as MDHEN and CDR2 as SYDVKM. CDR3 sequence: CASRRVGNSGNTIYF. In DNA, the CDR3 is TGTGCCAGCAGGCGGGTGGGCAACTCTGGAAACACCATATATTTT.

The V and J genes are TRBV27 and TRBJ2-7; 8 bases agree with TRBD1. Germline V gene lookup returns CDR1 MNHEY and CDR2 SMNVEV (reference sequence). Losses at the gene ends were 5 bases for V and 0 bases for J; bases not matched to a gene: 6. The CDR3 length is 15 residues. CDR3 sequence reads: CASSTVGQGSYEQYF. CDR3 DNA: TGTGCCAGCAGTACCGTTGGACAGGGCTCCTACGAGCAGTACTTC.

The chain couples TRBV6-5 to TRBJ1-4; the D is unclear. Per the germline V gene, CDR1 is MNHEY and CDR2 is SVGAGI. There are 13 residues in the CDR3. The V and J ends lost 2 bases and 8 bases respectively, with 9 bases between them. The CDR3 coding sequence is TGTGCCAGCAGTTACAGTAGCTGGGAAAAACTGTTTTTT. It yields the protein CASSYSSWEKLFF.

The chain employs TRBV9 and TRBJ2-5; D is undetermined. Trimming stripped 4 bases from V and 6 bases from J, with 19 bases between. This CDR3 is 15 amino acids long. CDR1 and CDR2 from the germline V gene are SGDLS and YYNGEE. DNA for the CDR3: TGTGCCAGCAGCCCACAGACGCTTACCCCCCAGACCCAGTACTTC. Protein sequence: CASSPQTLTPQTQYF. Full variable domain (remainder filled in from reference TRBV9 and TRBJ2-5): DSGVTQTPKHLITATGQRVTLRCSPRSGDLSVYWYQQSLDQGLQFLIQYYNGEERAKGNILERFSAQQFPDLHSELNLSSLELGDSALYFCASSPQTLTPQTQYFGPGTRLLVL.

CDR3 protein: CASSWTIQETQYF. CDR3 in DNA: TGCGCCAGCAGCTGGACTATTCAAGAGACCCAGTACTTC. V and J are TRBV4-1 and TRBJ2-5; TRBD2 might be the D (6 bases). V dropped 5 bases and J dropped 2 bases, with 9 bases sitting between them. The germline CDR1 and CDR2 sequences are MGHRA and YSYEKL. The CDR3 is 13 residues long.

This chain connects TRBV25-1 to TRBJ2-5, with a tentative D call TRBD1 (6 bases). CDR1 and CDR2 from the germline V gene are MGHDK and SYGVNS. CDR3 length equals 14 residues. V was pared by 3 bases and J by 1 base, with 9 bases between. The CDR3 loop is CASSDWDIQETQYF. DNA of the CDR3: TGTGCCAGCAGTGATTGGGACATCCAAGAGACCCAGTACTTC.

The chain carries TRBV11-3 and TRBJ2-3; D may be TRBD2 (6 bases). There are 15 residues in the CDR3. Germline CDR1 SGHNT, CDR2 YENEEA. V dropped 3 bases and J dropped 0 bases, with 10 bases sitting between them. CDR3 in amino acids: CASSLDYASTDTQYF. The CDR3, as DNA: TGTGCCAGCAGCTTGGACTACGCTAGCACAGATACGCAGTATTTT. Looking up the rest from reference TRBV11-3 and TRBJ2-3 gives the full variable domain: EAGVVQSPRYKIIEKKQPVAFWCNPISGHNTLYWYLQNLGQGPELLIRYENEEAVDDSQLPKDRFSAERLKGVDSTLKIQPAELGDSAVYLCASSLDYASTDTQYFGPGTRLTVL.

This clone appeared a single time. The chain links TRBV18 to TRBJ2-3; a possible D gene is TRBD2 (5 bases). This CDR3 is 16 amino acids long. The germline V and J ends were trimmed by 6 bases and 4 bases, with 20 bases remaining between them. Per the germline V gene, CDR1 is KGHSH and CDR2 is LQKENI. CDR3 in DNA: TGTGCCAGCTCCCCCGGACCTCCGGGGTTTGCAGATACGCAGTATTTT. This sequence encodes CASSPGPPGFADTQYF.

The chain uses TRBV6-2 or TRBV6-3 and TRBJ2-7, with D possibly being TRBD2 (6 bases). The V gene's germline CDR1 is MNHEY and CDR2 SVGEGT. The ends were cut back, 1 base at V and 3 bases at J, with 16 bases in the middle. The CDR3 loop spans 16 amino acids. CDR3 sequence reads: CASSYLYKRVNYEQYF. The CDR3 DNA reads as TGTGCCAGCAGTTACTTGTACAAGCGGGTTAACTACGAGCAGTACTTC.

In this sample, this clone turned up once. This chain joins TRBV4-3 and TRBJ1-1; D remains unclear. The CDR3 is 14 residues long. The V end lost 4 bases, the J end lost 5 bases, and 14 bases lay between the germline ends. CDR1 and CDR2 (germline): LGHNA, YSLEER. The CDR3 DNA is TGCGCCAGCAGCCTGAGGGTGTTTGGGACTGAAGCTTTCTTT. This codes for CASSLRVFGTEAFF.

V and J are TRBV4-2 and TRBJ1-1; 7 nucleotides align to TRBD1. The CDR3 runs to 19 residues. CDR1 and CDR2 from the germline V gene are LGHNA and YNFKEQ. J lost 6 bases, V lost 5 bases, and 24 bases had no gene match. CDR3 amino acids: CASSAPEGGTVGTDAEAFF. In nucleotides, the CDR3 is TGTGCCAGCAGCGCACCGGAGGGCGGGACAGTGGGGACGGATGCTGAAGCTTTCTTT.

CDR3 loop: CASSLGVTEAFF. The CDR3 DNA sequence: TGTGCCAGCAGCCTAGGGGTCACTGAAGCTTTCTTT. The chain recombines TRBV28 with TRBJ1-1, with a weak D call TRBD1 (5 bases). The CDR3 has 12 residues. Trimming left V 6 bases short and J 4 bases short, with 9 bases between. Germline loops: CDR1 MDHEN, CDR2 SYDVKM.

The V and J genes are TRBV5-8 and TRBJ2-4; D uncertain. Germline CDR1 reads SGHTS; CDR2 reads YDEGEE. The CDR3 loop spans 13 amino acids. V was trimmed by 5 bases and J by 7 bases, leaving 13 bases between them. In nucleotides, the CDR3 is TGTGCCAGCAGTTTCGTGGGCCCCAACATTCAGTACTTC. It codes for CASSFVGPNIQYF.